This T cell receptor (beta chain) stems from a study of cytomegalovirus exposure and HLA in healthy donors. Overall study context: It was reported in a later analysis that the approximately 120 validation repertoires used the same platform as the 500 to 700 first-cohort repertoires. Study results and caveats: Among TCR sequences, most were rare, though some public TCRs appeared in many donors. It was confirmed in vitro that a few of the CMV-associated chains were specific for CMV antigens.

Libraries were prepared by immunoSEQ multiplex PCR; TCRdb keeps only in-frame clonotypes and omits some of them. The sample lists 150,000 or so clones; roughly 91% were seen once. As concerns this clone: Its antigen is unknown.

The CDR3 length is 15 residues. The junction had 10 bases not matched to a gene; V was cut back by 4 bases and J by 6 bases. The germline V gene has CDR1 SGHRS and CDR2 YFSETQ. Separate from the roughly 720-subject first cohort was the approximately 120-subject validation cohort, to which the donors belonged. The sequence was collected from a woman aged 18-29 years in good health and CMV-seropositive. The material sequenced was PBMCs. The rearrangement uses TRBV5-1 and TRBJ2-3; 8 bases match TRBD2. Here the CDR3 DNA reads TGCGCCAGCAGCCATAGCGGGGACTTGGAGGATACGCAGTATTTT. Protein sequence: CASSHSGDLEDTQYF.